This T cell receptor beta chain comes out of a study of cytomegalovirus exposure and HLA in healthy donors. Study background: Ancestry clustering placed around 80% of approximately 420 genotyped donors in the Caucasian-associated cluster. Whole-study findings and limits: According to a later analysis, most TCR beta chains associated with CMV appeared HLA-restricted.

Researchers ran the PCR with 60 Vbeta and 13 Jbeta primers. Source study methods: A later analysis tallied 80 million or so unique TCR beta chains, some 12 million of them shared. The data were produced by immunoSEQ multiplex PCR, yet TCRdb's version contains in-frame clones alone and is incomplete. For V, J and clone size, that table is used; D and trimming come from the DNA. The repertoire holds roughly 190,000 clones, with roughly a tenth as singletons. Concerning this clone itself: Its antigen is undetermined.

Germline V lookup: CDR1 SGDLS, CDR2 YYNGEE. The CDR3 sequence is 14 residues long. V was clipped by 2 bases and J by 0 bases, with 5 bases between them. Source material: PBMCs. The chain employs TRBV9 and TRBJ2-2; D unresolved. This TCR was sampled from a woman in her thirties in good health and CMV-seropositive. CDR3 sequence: CASSVRSNTGELFF. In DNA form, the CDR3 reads TGTGCCAGCAGCGTGAGATCGAACACCGGGGAGCTGTTTTTT.